A single sample is the source of the 20 T cell receptor beta chains below, sequenced in a study of blood T cell repertoires in COVID-19. Here immunoSEQ multiplex PCR was the method, and the copy in TCRdb shows in-frame clones only, minus some. There are about 140,000 clones in the sample; approximately 73% occur only once, and roughly 4.5% lies in the top ten. What was sequenced was peripheral blood. These receptors were obtained from a man in his sixties with acute or convalescent COVID-19.

CDR3 in amino acids: CASSYSNQANTGELFF. The CDR3 DNA sequence: TGTGCCAGCAGTTACTCGAATCAGGCGAACACCGGGGAGCTGTTTTTT. The V call is TRBV6-5, the J call TRBJ2-2, with D unclear. Germline V CDR1 and CDR2: MNHEY, SVGAGI. This CDR3 contains 16 residues. V lost 0 bases and J 0 bases, leaving 8 bases between the germline ends.

V is TRBV19 and J is TRBJ1-4; D not resolved. CDR3 size: 12 residues. CDR1 is LNHDA, CDR2 SQIVND, per germline (reference sequence). V was cut by 0 bases and J by 7 bases, with 3 bases left in between. In DNA, the CDR3 is TGTGCCAGTAGTATAGATCGTGAAAAACTGTTTTTT. Translating it yields CASSIDREKLFF.

The chain recombines TRBV19 with TRBJ1-4; no definite D call. This CDR3 region has 11 residues. Per the germline V gene, CDR1 is LNHDA and CDR2 is SQIVND (reference sequence). Deletions cut 9 bases from V and 8 bases from J, with 10 bases between. The CDR3 bases are TGTGCCAGCCACACAGACGAAAAACTGTTTTTT. It is translated as CASHTDEKLFF.

V gene TRBV7-9 combines with J gene TRBJ2-5; 7 nucleotides match TRBD1. The CDR3 length is 15 residues. V shed 1 base, J shed 3 bases, and the junction held 5 bases outside the gene matches. Germline V gene sequence: CDR1 SEHNR, CDR2 FQNEAQ (reference sequence). CDR3 bases: TGTGCCAGCAGCTTAGGGGTAGACAGGGAAGAGACCCAGTACTTC. It yields the protein CASSLGVDREETQYF. Looking up the rest from reference TRBV7-9 and TRBJ2-5 gives the full variable domain: DTGVSQNPRHKITKRGQNVTFRCDPISEHNRLYWYRQTLGQGPEFLTYFQNEAQLEKSRLLSDRFSAERPKGSFSTLEIQRTEQGDSAMYLCASSLGVDREETQYFGPGTRLLVL.

V usage is TRBV3-1 (or the pseudogene TRBV3-2) and J usage is TRBJ2-1, with TRBD2 matching 8 bases. Germline assignment: CDR1 LGHDT and CDR2 YNNKEL (reference sequence). CDR3 size: 18 residues. The trim removed 0 bases at V and 7 bases at J, leaving 14 bases unmatched. The CDR3 DNA is TGTGCCAGCAGCCAAGATGGGAGGGGGACTAGGCGATGGAATGAGCAGTTCTTC. Protein: CASSQDGRGTRRWNEQFF.

The chain couples TRBV28 to TRBJ2-5, with 7 nucleotides matching TRBD2. Germline V CDR1 and CDR2: MDHEN, SYDVKM. This CDR3 has 14 amino acids. Unmatched junction bases numbered 10, after V lost 7 bases and J lost 5 bases. The chain's CDR3 is CASNRLGGEETQYF. The CDR3 DNA reads as TGTGCCAGCAACCGCCTGGGGGGGGAGGAGACCCAGTACTTC.

This chain uses TRBV6-6 with TRBJ1-2; 8 nucleotides match TRBD1. Germline CDR1 and CDR2: MNHNY and SVGAGI (reference sequence). Germline trimming cut 6 bases from V and 4 bases from J; bases unmatched to any gene: 7. This CDR3 comprises 14 residues. Here the CDR3 DNA reads TGTGCCAGCAGCAACAGGGGGGCCCCCTATGGCTACACCTTC. Its translation is CASSNRGAPYGYTF.

The chain uses TRBV19 and TRBJ2-7; 7 bases align to TRBD2. Per germline, CDR1 LNHDA and CDR2 SQIVND (reference sequence). This CDR3 spans 15 amino acids. V shed 6 bases, J shed 4 bases, and the junction held 12 bases outside the gene matches. CDR3 loop: CASSERDEGFYEQYF. The CDR3, as DNA: TGTGCCAGTAGCGAGCGGGATGAGGGTTTTTACGAGCAGTACTTC.

This clone was observed a handful of times. The chain employs TRBV6-2 or TRBV6-3 and TRBJ2-7, with 8 bases fitting TRBD1. CDR1 and CDR2 (germline): MNHEY, SVGEGT. Trimming cost V 1 base and J 3 bases; bases outside gene matches: 8. There are 16 residues in the CDR3. In nucleotides, the CDR3 is TGTGCCAGCAGTTACTTGCGGGACAGGTTTTACTACGAGCAGTACTTC. It specifies CASSYLRDRFYYEQYF.

V gene TRBV6-5 combines with J gene TRBJ2-7, with a weak D call TRBD2 (5 bases). CDR1 and CDR2 (germline): MNHEY, SVGAGI. V gave up 6 bases and J gave up 0 bases, with 9 bases separating them. The CDR3 runs to 13 residues. Here the CDR3 reads CASRGRDSYEQYF. In DNA form, the CDR3 reads TGTGCCAGCAGAGGTCGGGACTCCTACGAGCAGTACTTC.

The chain recombines TRBV27 with TRBJ1-1, with no clear D. Trimming took off 6 bases at V and 1 base at J, with 6 bases between the two ends. The CDR3 spans 12 residues. Per the germline V gene, CDR1 is MNHEY and CDR2 is SMNVEV (reference sequence). CDR3 nucleotides: TGTGCCAGCAGCGACTGGAACACTGAAGCTTTCTTT. Encoded protein: CASSDWNTEAFF.

This clone has only a few counts. The rearrangement joins TRBV6-5 to TRBJ1-5; 7 bases match TRBD1. The CDR3 sequence is 15 residues long. V shed 7 bases and J 2 bases; nucleotides not matched to a gene: 8. The germline V gene encodes CDR1 MNHEY and CDR2 SVGAGI. The CDR3 DNA sequence: TGTGCCAGCAATCGCCGGGACAGAGGCAATCAGCCCCAGCATTTT. This codes for CASNRRDRGNQPQHF.

The chain employs TRBV5-4 and TRBJ2-3; 8 bases match TRBD2. J lost 9 bases, V lost 1 base, and 4 bases had no gene match. The CDR3 loop spans 13 amino acids. The germline gives CDR1 SGHNT, CDR2 YYREEE (reference sequence). CDR3 loop: CASSLFGTRTQYF. The CDR3 DNA is TGTGCCAGCAGCTTGTTCGGGACTAGAACGCAGTATTTT.

J is TRBJ1-3 and V is TRBV9; 10 nucleotides align to TRBD1. This CDR3 comprises 16 residues. CDR1 is SGDLS, CDR2 YYNGEE, per germline. With 3 bases clipped from V and 0 bases from J, the junction kept 3 bases outside the gene matches. The CDR3: CASSETGGDSGNTIYF. The DNA for the CDR3 is TGTGCCAGCAGCGAGACAGGGGGCGACTCTGGAAACACCATATATTTT.

The chain joins TRBV23-1 to TRBJ2-5; D perhaps matches TRBD1 (6 bases). TRBV23-1 belongs to the ORF category, with a function that is uncertain. V was shortened by 0 bases and J by 3 bases, with 8 bases between the two germline ends. CDR3 length: 14 residues. CDR3 bases: TGCGCCAGCAGTCAATCAACAGGGAAAGAGACCCAGTACTTC. It codes for CASSQSTGKETQYF.

The chain links TRBV9 to TRBJ1-3; D possibly corresponds to TRBD1 (5 bases). Germline assignment: CDR1 SGDLS and CDR2 YYNGEE. This CDR3 spans 15 amino acids. Between the trimmed V and J ends, which lost 5 bases and 0 bases, there was a span of 12 bases. Written as DNA, the CDR3 is TGTGCCAGCAGTGGAGGGACCCCCTCTGGAAACACCATATATTTT. This encodes CASSGGTPSGNTIYF.

As DNA, the CDR3 is TGTGCCATCAGTTGGGACAGGGGCGCAGATACGCAGTATTTT. It translates to CAISWDRGADTQYF. The chain employs TRBV10-3 and TRBJ2-3; 10 nucleotides match TRBD1. V shed 5 bases, J shed 4 bases, and the junction held 3 bases outside the gene matches. This CDR3 region has 14 residues. Germline V gives CDR1 ENHRY, CDR2 SYGVKD.

J is TRBJ2-3 and V is TRBV7-6, with D possibly being TRBD2 (6 bases). The V and J ends lost 0 bases and 2 bases respectively, with 15 bases between them. Germline values: CDR1 SGHVS, CDR2 FNYEAQ. CDR3 size: 17 residues. The CDR3 spells CASSLAEPSASTDTQYF. The DNA for the CDR3 is TGTGCCAGCAGCTTAGCTGAGCCTAGCGCCTCCACAGATACGCAGTATTTT.

The gene calls are TRBV6-4 and TRBJ2-1; D gene unclear. CDR3 length: 12 amino acids. The V end was cut by 0 bases, the J end by 7 bases, with 4 bases between. CDR1 and CDR2 (germline): MRHNA, SNTAGT. CDR3 protein: CASSDSGNEQFF. CDR3 DNA sequence: TGTGCCAGCAGTGACTCCGGGAATGAGCAGTTCTTC.

CDR3 coding DNA: TGCGCCAGCAGCTTTCAAGCGGGAGACGGCGAGCAGTACTTC. As protein: CASSFQAGDGEQYF. The rearrangement joins TRBV5-1 to TRBJ2-7; 8 positions match TRBD2. CDR3 length: 14 amino acids. Trimming took 2 bases from V and 6 from J; bases not matched to a gene: 7. Looked up from germline, CDR1 is SGHRS and CDR2 is YFSETQ.